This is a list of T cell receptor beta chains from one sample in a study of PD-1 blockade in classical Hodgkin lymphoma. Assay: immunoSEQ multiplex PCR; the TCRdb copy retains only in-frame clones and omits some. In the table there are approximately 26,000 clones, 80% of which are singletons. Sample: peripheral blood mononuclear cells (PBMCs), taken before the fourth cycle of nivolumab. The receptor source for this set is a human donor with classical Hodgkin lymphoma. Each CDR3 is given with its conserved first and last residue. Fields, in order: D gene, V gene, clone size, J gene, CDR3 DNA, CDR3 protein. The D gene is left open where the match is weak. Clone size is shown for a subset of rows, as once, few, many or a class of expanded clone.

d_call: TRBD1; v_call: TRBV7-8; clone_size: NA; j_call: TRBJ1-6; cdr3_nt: TGTGCCAGCAGCTTAGTGCAGGGGGCGAGTTCACCCCTCCACTTT; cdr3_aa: CASSLVQGASSPLHF
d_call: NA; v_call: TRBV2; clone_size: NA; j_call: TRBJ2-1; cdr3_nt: TGTGCCAGCAGTCAAGACAGGGGAGGGGGTCAAAATGAGCAGTTCTTC; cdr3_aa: CASSQDRGGGQNEQFF
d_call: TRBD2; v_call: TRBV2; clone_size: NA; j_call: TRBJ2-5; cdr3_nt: TGTGCCAGCAGTGAAGGGGGAGGGAGAGAGACCCAGTACTTC; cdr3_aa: CASSEGGGRETQYF
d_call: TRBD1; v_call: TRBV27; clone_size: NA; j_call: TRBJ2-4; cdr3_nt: TGTGCCAGCTGTTCCAGGGGGGCCAAAAACATTCAGTACTTC; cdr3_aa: CASCSRGAKNIQYF
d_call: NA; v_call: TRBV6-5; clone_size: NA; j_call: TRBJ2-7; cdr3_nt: TGTGCCAGCAGTTACTGGGGGACTATGGGGGCACCCGAGCAGTACTTC; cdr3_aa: CASSYWGTMGAPEQYF
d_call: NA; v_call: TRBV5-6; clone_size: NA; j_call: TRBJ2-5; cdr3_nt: TGTGCCAGCAGCTTTGGTTTAGAAGCCATAAGAGAGACCCAGTACTTC; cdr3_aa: CASSFGLEAIRETQYF
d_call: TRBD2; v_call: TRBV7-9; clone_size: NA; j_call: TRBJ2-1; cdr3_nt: TGTGCCAGCAGCCTCGTACTAGCGCCCTCCTACAATGAGCAGTTCTTC; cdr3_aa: CASSLVLAPSYNEQFF
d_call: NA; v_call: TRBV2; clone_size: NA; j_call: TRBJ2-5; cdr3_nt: TGTGCCAGCACCGATAAGCGAGAGACCCAGTACTTC; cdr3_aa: CASTDKRETQYF
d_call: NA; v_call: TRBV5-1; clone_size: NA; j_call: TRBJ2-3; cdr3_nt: TGCGCCAGCAGCTTGGGAGGCGGGCCTAAAGGCACAGATACGCAGTATTTT; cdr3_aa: CASSLGGGPKGTDTQYF
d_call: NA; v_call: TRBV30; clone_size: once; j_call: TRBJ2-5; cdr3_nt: TGTGCCTGGAGTGTCGGTGAGACCCAGTACTTC; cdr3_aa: CAWSVGETQYF
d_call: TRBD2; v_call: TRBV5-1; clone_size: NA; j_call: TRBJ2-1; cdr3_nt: TGCGCCAGCAGCTTGTCCAGCGGGAGCTCCTACAATGAGCAGTTCTTC; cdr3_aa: CASSLSSGSSYNEQFF